The clone carrying this T cell receptor (beta chain) came up once. Its target is unknown. This sample was taken from a study of Ad26.COV2.S vaccination and SARS-CoV-2 variants. Looking at the study overall: Intramuscular Ad26.COV2.S doses were given once or twice, 56 days apart. Study outcomes and limitations: It was vaccine recipients, not placebo recipients, who had the higher spike-specific TCR breadth.

The assay was immunoSEQ multiplex PCR, and TCRdb's table has in-frame clones only and misses some. This sample has 350,000 to 400,000 clones, with around 85% found just once. Germline V CDR1 and CDR2: SGHDT, YYEEEE. V lost 6 bases, J lost 6 bases, and 15 bases lay in between. The CDR3 is made up of 13 amino acids. Treatment described: around 19 received Ad26.COV2.S at low or high dose, single or two shots; 5 received placebo; per-sample allocation not given. Samples came from day 63 after the first vaccine or placebo injection. It was Wuhan-strain SARS-CoV-2 spike that the Ad26 vaccine vector expressed.

The TCR originated in a person between 18 and 59 years old who received the Ad26.COV2.S COVID-19 vaccine or a placebo. The chain combines TRBV5-6 with TRBJ1-1; tentative D call: TRBD1 (5 bases). The specimen was peripheral blood, collected in a trial of Ad26.COV2.S vaccine versus placebo. The CDR3 DNA is TGTGCCAGCAACAACCAGGGTATTGCTGAAGCTTTCTTT. Residues: CASNNQGIAEAFF.